The sequence of this T cell receptor (beta chain) was determined in a study of T cell responses to AZD1222 COVID-19 vaccine. Background on the study: Pooled together were second doses at about 4 or about 12 weeks.

The protocol was immunoSEQ multiplex PCR, while the TCRdb copy is restricted to in-frame clones and leaves out a portion. The data contain about 160,000 clones, 91% of them singletons. Broader study findings: None of the repertoires were sampled until the peak T cell response had passed. Reportedly, nearly half the spike-specific TCRs target unmutated variant regions. There were mostly white British donors and more females than males, and clonal diversity was possibly underestimated.

With respect to this clone: Its antigen is not identified.

The CDR3 totals 17 residues. The trim removed 2 bases at V and 8 bases at J, leaving 14 bases unmatched. The germline V gene encodes CDR1 SEHNR and CDR2 FQNEAQ (reference sequence). Here the sequenced sample was peripheral blood, taken on day 0 of AZD1222 vaccination. The chain combines TRBV7-9 with TRBJ2-1; 8 bases line up with TRBD2. The source of this sequence is an adult in good health. DNA of the CDR3: TGTGCCAGCAGCTTATCATTCAGCGGGAGCAGTAGGGATGAGCAGTTCTTC. Protein product: CASSLSFSGSSRDEQFF. Looking up the rest from reference TRBV7-9 and TRBJ2-1 gives the full variable domain: DTGVSQNPRHKITKRGQNVTFRCDPISEHNRLYWYRQTLGQGPEFLTYFQNEAQLEKSRLLSDRFSAERPKGSFSTLEIQRTEQGDSAMYLCASSLSFSGSSRDEQFFGPGTRLTVL.